This T cell receptor beta chain was identified during a study of human T cells and chemical hapten exposure. As for time point: pre-sensitization, week 0. Treatment described: therapeutic diphenylcyclopropenone sensitization with weekly scalp DPC. Alopecia patients, 18 to 70 years old and DPC-suitable, served as donors. Total RNA extraction was carried out from unfractionated whole blood. This clonotype was detected many times. TCRdb reanalysed the RACE reads using MiXCR and keeps one entry per CDR3 protein. The profile shows 90,000 or so distinct CDR3 sequences, 8.5% to 9% of them singletons. The CDR3 spans 18 residues. J lost 2 bases, V lost 3 bases, and 11 bases had no gene match. Germline CDR1 reads SGDLS; CDR2 reads YYNGEE.

This TCR was sampled from a man in his forties with alopecia areata. Some clones in this sample may be carry-over from other donors' samples. The starting material was whole blood, obtained in connection with sensitization to the hapten diphenylcyclopropenone (DPC). The gene calls are TRBV9 and TRBJ2-5; TRBD2 aligns across 12 bases. The CDR3 protein is CASSGGVLAGGVQETQYF. CDR3 in DNA: TGTGCCAGCAGCGGGGGCGTACTAGCGGGAGGAGTACAAGAGACCCAGTACTTC. Variable domain in full (rest from reference TRBV9 and TRBJ2-5): DSGVTQTPKHLITATGQRVTLRCSPRSGDLSVYWYQQSLDQGLQFLIQYYNGEERAKGNILERFSAQQFPDLHSELNLSSLELGDSALYFCASSGGVLAGGVQETQYFGPGTRLLVL.